Each of the 4 T cell receptor beta chains below was sequenced from the same sample in a study of blood T cell repertoires in COVID-19 (dated by TCRdb to 2018 to 2020). The library came from the immunoSEQ multiplex PCR assay. Entries here come from immuneACCESS through TCRdb and include only in-frame sequences with V and J called. Some clones fail to appear in such tables; in the studies checked, an unresolved V gene covers under half of the shortfall, and the cause of the remainder is unknown. The sample table lists about 250,000 clones, about 86% of them with a count of one. More than 1.2% of the sample belongs to the ten largest clones. The sample was peripheral blood. These TCRs come from a man older than 75 with acute or convalescent COVID-19.

The J gene is TRBJ2-6, the V gene TRBV6-2 or TRBV6-3, with D perhaps TRBD2 (6 bases). The CDR3 runs to 15 residues. Germline loops: CDR1 MNHEY, CDR2 SVGEGT. Trimming shortened V by 2 bases and J by 2 bases, and 7 bases separated the two germline ends. The CDR3 DNA reads TGTGCCAGCAGTTACGGGGGGACTGGGGCCAACGTCCTGACTTTC. As protein: CASSYGGTGANVLTF.

The chain uses TRBV6-5 and TRBJ1-6; 7 bases fit TRBD1. With 2 bases clipped from V and 7 bases from J, the junction kept 5 bases outside the gene matches. Germline V lookup: CDR1 MNHEY, CDR2 SVGAGI. The CDR3 contains 15 residues. The DNA of the CDR3 is TGTGCCAGCAGTTACGGCGACAGGGCCAATTCACCCCTCCACTTT. Encoded protein: CASSYGDRANSPLHF.

This chain joins TRBV7-9 and TRBJ2-1; TRBD2 matches at 9 bases. The CDR3 length is 15 residues. V was clipped by 4 bases and J by 2 bases; unmatched bases: 3. Germline values: CDR1 SEHNR, CDR2 FQNEAQ (reference sequence). CDR3 in DNA: TGTGCCAGCAGCTATAGCGGGAGAACCTACAATGAGCAGTTCTTC. This sequence encodes CASSYSGRTYNEQFF. Based on the CDR3 plus reference TRBV7-9 and TRBJ2-1, the full variable domain is DTGVSQNPRHKITKRGQNVTFRCDPISEHNRLYWYRQTLGQGPEFLTYFQNEAQLEKSRLLSDRFSAERPKGSFSTLEIQRTEQGDSAMYLCASSYSGRTYNEQFFGPGTRLTVL.

CDR3 bases: TGTGCCAGCAGTCCAGGGGGCGGCACTGAAGCTTTCTTT. Amino acid sequence: CASSPGGGTEAFF. The chain couples TRBV2 to TRBJ1-1, with 8 positions matching TRBD1. The CDR3 has 13 amino acids. V shed 5 bases, J shed 4 bases, and the junction held 3 bases outside the gene matches. Germline CDR1 and CDR2: SNHLY and FYNNEI.